This TCR beta chain appears in the sequencing data of a study of blood T cell repertoires in COVID-19. At the level of the study: Spain, Italy and the United States supplied samples that represented acute and convalescent COVID-19.

The repertoire was sequenced with immunoSEQ multiplex PCR; TCRdb's copy has only in-frame clones and lacks some. This table has fewer than 120,000 clones, over 65% appearing once. The germline CDR1 and CDR2 sequences are MGHRA and YSYEKL. The CDR3 length is 14 residues. The V end was cut by 6 bases, the J end by 1 base, with 9 bases between. The rearrangement joins TRBV4-1 to TRBJ2-2; D not resolved. The sequence came from a woman aged 80 or older with acute or convalescent COVID-19. Sequenced: peripheral blood. This CDR3 is CASRLRQNTGELFF. Here the CDR3 DNA reads TGCGCCAGCAGGTTACGACAGAACACCGGGGAGCTGTTTTTT.